This T cell receptor (beta chain) was found in a study of yellow fever vaccine responses in identical twins (dated by TCRdb to 2016 to 2019). Background for the entire study: In identical twins, the study followed T cell clones that responded to the vaccine with precision. The paper's findings and limits, for the study overall: According to the authors, the vaccine-induced T cell response in identical twins seemed to be partly convergent and partly specific to each individual.

The CDR3 has 17 amino acids, counting the end cysteine and phenylalanine. Of the read, only the CDR3 DNA is kept; its 51 bases are in frame from base 1. For CDR1 and CDR2, the germline V gene lists SGHAT and FQNNGV. Germline trimming: 2 bases from V, 1 base from J; junction bases outside gene matches: 7. The library was obtained by RT-PCR. The reads were generated on an Illumina HiSeq 2500. TCRdb redid the processing of the public reads, applying fastp at Q25 and MiXCR, and retained in-frame beta chains. Under each unique CDR3 protein, matching rows form one entry showing the most common genes and DNA. Present in this sample are a few thousand distinct CDR3 sequences, 80% of which were seen just once. The ten most abundant clones make up around 8.8% of the sample. This clonotype has just a few counts. It has no known antigen specificity. Base qualities are not provided; no much larger clone lies one nucleotide away.

The receptor was derived from a female donor who received the yellow fever vaccine. The chain joins TRBV11-2 to TRBJ2-3, with TRBD2 matching 9 junction bases. The source material was T cells from blood (PBMCs), unsorted or a sorted subset (not recorded which), sampled before or after yellow fever vaccination (not recorded which). The CDR3 reads CASSLRWAGGGTDTQYF. The nucleotide sequence reads TGTGCCAGCAGCTTACGTTGGGCGGGAGGGGGCACAGATACGCAGTATTTT.